What follows are 28 T cell receptor beta chains derived from one specimen sequenced in a study of T cells in Graves' hyperthyroidism and ophthalmopathy. Researchers amplified the TCR beta CDR3 regions from RNA transcripts. When the TCR CDR3 underwent first-round RT-PCR, the HTBI primer set was used. One entry per CDR3 protein, called by TCRdb with MiXCR from the multiplex PCR reads. The sample holds 200,000 or so distinct CDR3 sequences, around a sixth seen once. The material sequenced was blood. Receptors originate from a woman in her 50s with Graves' hyperthyroidism.

This clonotype was counted between two and nine times. It may be a read error: a sequence one base away is much more abundant. The chain uses TRBV11-2 and TRBJ2-1; TRBD2 matches at 12 bases. Per the germline V gene, CDR1 is SGHAT and CDR2 is FQNNGV. The CDR3 is 17 amino acids. CDR3 nucleotides: TGTGCCAGCAGCTTAGTGCTTGTCCTAGCGGGAGGGAATGAGCAGCTCTTC. Translation gives CASSLVLVLAGGNEQLF.

This clonotype has only a few counts. The chain is built from TRBV7-9 and TRBJ1-1; D is unclear. V was trimmed by 6 bases and J by 1 base, leaving 18 bases between them. This CDR3 spans 16 amino acids. From germline, CDR1 is SEHNR and CDR2 FQNEAQ (reference sequence). Here the CDR3 DNA reads TGTGCCAGCAGAACCAACCCCTGGACCGAGAACACTGAAGCTTTCTTT. Its translation: CASRTNPWTENTEAFF.

This clonotype occurred a few times. V gene TRBV2 combines with J gene TRBJ2-2; D is ambiguous. V was clipped by 4 bases and J by 3 bases, with 6 bases between them. This CDR3 is 13 amino acids long. Germline CDR1 reads SNHLY; CDR2 reads FYNNEI. CDR3 region: CASSASYTGELFF. CDR3 bases: TGTGCCAGCAGTGCGTCCTACACCGGGGAGCTGTTTTTT.

This chain uses TRBV5-1 with TRBJ1-5; D unclear. CDR1 SGHRS and CDR2 YFSETQ come from the germline V gene. Deletions cut 0 bases from V and 0 bases from J, with 7 bases between. CDR3 length: 15 amino acids. CDR3 sequence: CASSLVGNSNQPQHF. The CDR3 DNA reads TGCGCCAGCAGCTTGGTAGGGAATAGCAATCAGCCCCAGCATTTT.

Of note for this clonotype: A read error may explain this, as a much larger clone is one base away. The chain has TRBV10-1 and TRBJ2-1; 8 bases match TRBD1. The germline V gene has CDR1 WNHNN and CDR2 SYGVQD (reference sequence). CDR3 length equals 17 residues. CDR3 nucleotide sequence: TGCGCCGGCAGTGAGTACCAGGGGGCTCACTCCTACAATGAGCAGTTCTTC. Translated: CAGSEYQGAHSYNEQFF.

Points on this clonotype: With a much larger clone just one base away, this may be a read error. This likely comes from a read error, as the CDR3 has no conserved phenylalanine or tryptophan at its end. This chain connects TRBV3-1 to TRBJ2-5; D possibly uses TRBD1 or TRBD2 (5 bases each). This CDR3 comprises 16 residues. V was clipped by 0 bases and J by 1 base, with 12 bases between them. CDR1 and CDR2 from the germline V gene are LGHDT and YNNKEL (reference sequence). DNA for the CDR3: TGTGCCAGCAGCCAAGAGGGAACCGGGACCCAAGAGACCCAGTACCTC. It specifies CASSQEGTGTQETQYL.

This clonotype was recorded many times. V is TRBV28 and J is TRBJ2-7; a possible D gene is TRBD2 (5 bases). With 1 base removed from V and 1 base from J, the gap between germline ends came to 20 bases. Germline V gives CDR1 MDHEN, CDR2 SYDVKM. The CDR3 is 18 residues long. CDR3 sequence: CASSLYPSTDRGSYEQYF. CDR3 coding DNA: TGTGCCAGCAGTTTATACCCGTCCACGGATCGGGGATCCTACGAGCAGTACTTC. The full variable domain, its missing parts supplied by reference TRBV28 and TRBJ2-7, is DVKVTQSSRYLVKRTGEKVFLECVQDMDHENMFWYRQDPGLGLRLIYFSYDVKMKEKGDIPEGYSVSREKKERFSLILESASTNQTSMYLCASSLYPSTDRGSYEQYFGPGTRLTVT.

Only a few counts were recorded for this clonotype. V gene TRBV7-2 combines with J gene TRBJ1-4, with D unresolved. CDR1 and CDR2 from the germline V gene are SGHTA and FQGNSA. Trimming removed 5 bases at V and 0 bases at J, with 10 bases between. This CDR3 is built from 15 residues. The CDR3 loop is CASSRDWATNEKLFF. DNA of the CDR3: TGTGCCAGCAGCCGTGACTGGGCAACTAATGAAAAACTGTTTTTT.

V gene TRBV5-1 combines with J gene TRBJ2-1; D may correspond to TRBD1 or TRBD2 (6 bases each). Trimming removed 3 bases at V and 7 bases at J, with 23 bases between. This CDR3 contains 17 residues. Germline V gene data show CDR1 as SGHRS and CDR2 as YFSETQ. The CDR3 here is CASSYEPGLSRGNEQFF. The CDR3 nucleotides are TGCGCCAGCAGCTACGAACCGGGACTCTCGAGGGGGAATGAGCAGTTCTTC. The variable domain in full, completed from reference TRBV5-1 and TRBJ2-1, reads KAGVTQTPRYLIKTRGQQVTLSCSPISGHRSVSWYQQTPGQGLQFLFEYFSETQRNKGNFPGRFSGRQFSNSRSEMNVSTLELGDSALYLCASSYEPGLSRGNEQFFGPGTRLTVL.

In this sample, this clonotype turned up many times. This rearrangement joins TRBV2 to TRBJ2-1; D might be TRBD2 (5 bases). In germline, CDR1 is SNHLY, CDR2 FYNNEI. The CDR3 totals 12 residues. V was clipped by 4 bases and J by 7 bases, with 8 bases between them. CDR3 sequence reads: CASSASGNEQFF. In nucleotides, the CDR3 is TGTGCCAGCAGTGCCTCGGGGAATGAGCAGTTCTTC.

This clonotype was seen a handful of times. The rearrangement links TRBV20-1 to TRBJ2-1, with 10 bases matching TRBD2. This CDR3 is built from 16 residues. The trim removed 4 bases at V and 0 bases at J, leaving 6 bases unmatched. Germline lookup yields CDR1 DFQATT and CDR2 SNEGSKA (reference sequence). In DNA form, the CDR3 reads TGCAGTGCTATGTCCCCTAGCGGGAGCTCCTACAATGAGCAGTTCTTC. This translates into CSAMSPSGSSYNEQFF.

The table lists this clonotype with many counts. This chain links TRBV12-3 or TRBV12-4 with TRBJ1-1; no firm D call. The V gene lost 2 bases and the J gene lost 1 base, with 5 bases spanning the gap. This CDR3 spans 13 amino acids. The CDR3 DNA follows: TGTGCCAGCAGTTTATCAGCGAACACTGAAGCTTTCTTT. It codes for CASSLSANTEAFF.

This clonotype was seen repeatedly, ten times or more. V and J are TRBV27 and TRBJ1-2; D unclear. The CDR3 consists of 13 residues. Germline V gene sequence: CDR1 MNHEY, CDR2 SMNVEV (reference sequence). V gave up 6 bases and J gave up 2 bases, with 10 bases separating them. CDR3 amino acids: CASRWTENYGYTF. Written as DNA, the CDR3 is TGTGCCAGCAGGTGGACGGAGAACTATGGCTACACCTTC.

This clonotype has just one count. Just one base apart from a much larger clone, this may be a read error. This rearrangement joins TRBV29-1 to TRBJ1-1, with unresolved D. The CDR3 is 13 amino acids. Germline lookup yields CDR1 SQVTM and CDR2 ANQGSEA. The CDR3 reads CSVGATLNTEASF. CDR3 in DNA: TGCAGCGTTGGGGCAACACTCAACACTGAAGCTTCCTTT. Variable domain in full (rest from reference TRBV29-1 and TRBJ1-1): SAVISQKPSRDICQRGTSLTIQCQVDSQVTMMFWYRQQPGQSLTLIATANQGSEATYESGFVIDKFPISRPNLTFSTLTVSNMSPEDSSIYLCSVGATLNTEASFGQGTRLTVV.

In this sample, this clonotype turned up a few times. The V gene is TRBV7-8, the J gene TRBJ1-4; D gene unclear. Germline CDR1 is SGHVS and CDR2 is FQNEAQ. Trimming removed 4 bases from V and 0 bases from J, with 12 bases in between. This CDR3 comprises 16 residues. The CDR3 DNA reads as TGTGCCAGCAGCTACCGTCCCCCTGCAACTAATGAAAAACTGTTTTTT. Amino acid sequence: CASSYRPPATNEKLFF.

This clonotype showed up many times. J is TRBJ1-2 and V is TRBV6-1; no clear D gene. Germline CDR1 is MNHNS and CDR2 is SASEGT. CDR3 length: 16 residues. Trimming cost V 2 bases and J 4 bases, with 17 bases left between them. The CDR3 DNA follows: TGTGCCAGCAGTGAATGGGCCAGCGATCCCAGCTATGGCTACACCTTC. It is translated as CASSEWASDPSYGYTF.

Many counts were recorded for this clonotype. The chain joins TRBV5-6 to TRBJ2-1; a weak D match, TRBD1 (5 bases). Trimming removed 0 bases from V and 1 base from J, with 11 bases in between. Per germline, CDR1 SGHDT and CDR2 YYEEEE. This CDR3 has 16 residues. In nucleotides, the CDR3 is TGTGCCAGCAGCTTGGTGACAGCCTCTTCCTACAATGAGCAGTTCTTC. This sequence encodes CASSLVTASSYNEQFF.

The chain links TRBV3-1 to TRBJ2-1, with TRBD2 identical over 11 bases. The CDR3 has 20 amino acids. CDR1 LGHDT and CDR2 YNNKEL come from the germline V gene (reference sequence). V was clipped by 1 base and J by 2 bases; unmatched bases: 13. CDR3 sequence reads: CASSQGGWSSGRSPYNEQFF. CDR3 nucleotide sequence: TGTGCCAGCAGCCAAGGAGGGTGGTCTAGCGGGAGGAGTCCCTACAATGAGCAGTTCTTC.

This clonotype was seen more than once but under ten times. The J gene is TRBJ2-2, the V gene TRBV6-1; perhaps TRBD1 as D (8 bases). This CDR3 is 17 amino acids long. Germline values: CDR1 MNHNS, CDR2 SASEGT. V lost 3 bases and J lost 6, with 20 bases in between. CDR3 nucleotides: TGTGCCAGCAGTGAGATCCAACAGGGGGGGCTGGCCGGGGAGCTGTTTTTT. As protein: CASSEIQQGGLAGELFF.

This clonotype was recorded many times. This sequence joins TRBV6-1 and TRBJ2-7; possibly TRBD2 for D (7 bases). V was cut by 3 bases and J by 3 bases, with 15 bases left in between. The CDR3 totals 15 residues. Per the germline V gene, CDR1 is MNHNS and CDR2 is SASEGT. The CDR3 DNA is TGTGCCAGCAGTGAGGGGGGGGCTAAGGTCTACGAGCAGTACTTC. Its protein product is CASSEGGAKVYEQYF.

The J gene is TRBJ1-1, the V gene TRBV19, with D uncertain. CDR3 length: 14 residues. V lost 3 bases and J 7 bases, leaving 15 bases between the germline ends. From germline, CDR1 is LNHDA and CDR2 SQIVND (reference sequence). The CDR3 DNA is TGTGCCAGTAGTATCGGCCTAGGCCGGGGTGAAGCTTTCTTT. It translates to CASSIGLGRGEAFF. Drawing the rest from reference TRBV19 and TRBJ1-1, the complete variable domain is DGGITQSPKYLFRKEGQNVTLSCEQNLNHDAMYWYRQDPGQGLRLIYYSQIVNDFQKGDIAEGYSVSREKKESFPLTVTSAQKNPTAFYLCASSIGLGRGEAFFGQGTRLTVV.

At least ten counts were recorded for this clonotype. The chain carries TRBV7-6 and TRBJ2-7; D possibly corresponds to TRBD1 (5 bases). V was shortened by 1 base and J by 4 bases, with 5 bases between the two germline ends. CDR3 length equals 12 residues. Germline CDR1 is SGHVS and CDR2 is FNYEAQ. CDR3 nucleotides: TGTGCCAGCAGCTTAGGACAGTACGAGCAGTACTTC. This gives the protein CASSLGQYEQYF.

Remarks on this clonotype: A read error may explain this, as a much larger clone is one base away. The chain links TRBV28 to TRBJ2-7; D not certain. The J call may be incorrect, as the DNA end agrees better with TRBJ2-1. Per germline, CDR1 MDHEN and CDR2 SYDVKM. The CDR3 contains 13 residues. The CDR3 region is CASRAGFTYEQFF. The CDR3 DNA is TGTGCCAGCAGGGCAGGTTTTACCTACGAGCAGTTCTTC.

This clonotype showed up many times. One end of the junction does not line up with germline, which may come from a read error. The V call is TRBV28, the J call TRBJ2-3, with unresolved D. In germline, CDR1 is MDHEN, CDR2 SYDVKM. CDR3 size: 12 residues. CDR3 bases: TGCGCCAGCAGCTTGTTGGGAGATACGCAGTATTTT. This sequence encodes CASSLLGDTQYF.

This clonotype was picked up a small number of times. The rearrangement uses TRBV29-1 and TRBJ1-2; no reliable D call. The V end was cut by 3 bases, the J end by 6 bases, with 11 bases between. Germline CDR1 and CDR2: SQVTM and ANQGSEA. The CDR3 sequence is 12 residues long. CDR3 protein: CSVDSGSNGYTF. CDR3 coding DNA: TGCAGCGTTGATTCCGGATCCAATGGCTACACCTTC.

This clonotype showed up many times. The gene calls are TRBV24-1 and TRBJ2-5; D may be TRBD1 or TRBD2 (5 bases each). The CDR3 consists of 15 residues. Germline CDR1 reads KGHDR; CDR2 reads SFDVKD. Trimming took off 4 bases at V and 1 base at J, with 12 bases between the two ends. CDR3 in DNA: TGTGCCACCAGTGAAGCCGGGACCTTCCAAGAGACCCAGTACTTC. Amino acid sequence: CATSEAGTFQETQYF.

The gene calls are TRBV15 and TRBJ2-4; D possibly corresponds to TRBD2 (6 bases). Germline CDR1 is LNHNV and CDR2 is YYDKDF (reference sequence). This CDR3 region has 17 residues. Between the trimmed V and J ends, which lost 3 bases and 1 base, there was a span of 16 bases. In DNA, the CDR3 is TGTGCCACCAGCAGGGATCTGGCGGGACTGGCCAAAAACATTCAGTACTTC. Amino acid sequence: CATSRDLAGLAKNIQYF.

This clonotype was counted a few times. This chain joins TRBV6-1 and TRBJ1-4; no reliable D call. Germline CDR1 reads MNHNS; CDR2 reads SASEGT. The CDR3 extends over 14 amino acids. V was shortened by 4 bases and J by 8 bases, with 14 bases between the two germline ends. CDR3 in DNA: TGTGCCAGCAGTGGGGGAGCAGGAAGAGAAAAACTGTTTTTT. Protein: CASSGGAGREKLFF.